What follows are 27 T cell receptor beta chains derived from one specimen sequenced in a study of blood T cell repertoires in COVID-19. Profiling relied on immunoSEQ multiplex PCR, and the TCRdb table lists in-frame clones only, not all of them. The table includes roughly 100,000 clones, around 90% detected once. Sample: peripheral blood. The receptor source for this set is a human donor in a cohort sampled during active COVID-19.

This clone was observed a single time. The gene calls are TRBV25-1 and TRBJ2-2; D gene uncertain. The germline V gene encodes CDR1 MGHDK and CDR2 SYGVNS. Trimming left V 1 base short and J 8 bases short, with 14 bases between. The CDR3 covers 15 residues. Written as DNA, the CDR3 is TGTGCCAGCAGTGAATCGGTAGAAGTGTCAGGGGAGCTGTTTTTT. The encoded protein is CASSESVEVSGELFF. Full variable domain (remainder filled in from reference TRBV25-1 and TRBJ2-2): EADIYQTPRYLVIGTGKKITLECSQTMGHDKMYWYQQDPGMELHLIHYSYGVNSTEKGDLSSESTVSRIRTEHFPLTLESARPSHTSQYLCASSESVEVSGELFFGEGSRLTVL.

The rearrangement links TRBV5-1 to TRBJ2-3, with 11 positions matching TRBD2. CDR1 SGHRS and CDR2 YFSETQ come from the germline V gene. The CDR3 contains 15 residues. Losses at the gene ends were 5 bases for V and 5 bases for J; bases not matched to a gene: 7. The CDR3 here is CASRTSGAYGDTQYF. The CDR3 DNA reads as TGCGCCAGCAGGACTAGCGGGGCCTATGGAGATACGCAGTATTTT.

V gene TRBV24-1 combines with J gene TRBJ2-1; TRBD2 aligns across 11 bases. J lost 6 bases, V lost 4 bases, and 7 bases had no gene match. This CDR3 region has 16 residues. From germline, CDR1 is KGHDR and CDR2 SFDVKD. CDR3 nucleotide sequence: TGTGCCACCAGTGACCCAGGACTAGCGGGTATCAATGAGCAGTTCTTC. As protein: CATSDPGLAGINEQFF.

The gene calls are TRBV30 and TRBJ2-7; possible D gene TRBD1, 6 bases. CDR1 is GTSNPN, CDR2 SVGIG, per germline (reference sequence). CDR3 length: 14 residues. The V and J ends lost 0 bases and 4 bases respectively, with 13 bases between them. The DNA of the CDR3 is TGTGCCTGGAGTGTCCTGGGGGCTGGGTACGAGCAGTACTTC. Translation: CAWSVLGAGYEQYF.

The V and J genes are TRBV10-3 and TRBJ1-2, with 7 bases identical to TRBD1. Germline values: CDR1 ENHRY, CDR2 SYGVKD. Trimming removed 2 bases from V and 2 bases from J; junction bases left unmatched: 8. The CDR3 has 16 amino acids. The CDR3: CAISETKGGPNYGYTF. Written as DNA, the CDR3 is TGTGCCATCAGTGAGACAAAAGGGGGCCCGAACTATGGCTACACCTTC.

This chain links TRBV5-1 with TRBJ1-2, with D possibly TRBD1 on 6 matching bases. This CDR3 comprises 14 residues. Germline CDR1 SGHRS, CDR2 YFSETQ. Trimming shortened V by 7 bases and J by 7 bases, and 20 bases separated the two germline ends. DNA for the CDR3: TGCGCCAGCTACACTGGCACAGGGTCATCTGGCTACACCTTC. This gives the protein CASYTGTGSSGYTF.

The gene calls are TRBV7-2 and TRBJ2-1; 8 bases map to TRBD2. The germline V gene has CDR1 SGHTA and CDR2 FQGNSA. Trimming took 2 bases from V and 0 from J; bases not matched to a gene: 9. The CDR3 extends over 18 amino acids. The CDR3 is CASSLSSGGPSSYNEQFF. CDR3 sequence (DNA): TGTGCCAGCAGCTTATCCAGCGGGGGCCCAAGCTCCTACAATGAGCAGTTCTTC. Full variable domain (outside the CDR3, taken from reference TRBV7-2 and TRBJ2-1): GAGVSQSPSNKVTEKGKDVELRCDPISGHTALYWYRQSLGQGLEFLIYFQGNSAPDKSGLPSDRFSAERTGGSVSTLTIQRTQQEDSAVYLCASSLSSGGPSSYNEQFFGPGTRLTVL.

This clone was recorded once. The J gene is TRBJ1-2, the V gene TRBV5-1, with 7 positions matching TRBD1. V gave up 3 bases and J gave up 4 bases; unmatched junction bases: 3. The CDR3 totals 13 residues. Germline CDR1 reads SGHRS; CDR2 reads YFSETQ. CDR3 residues: CASSSDRLYGYTF. The CDR3 coding sequence is TGCGCCAGCAGCTCGGACAGGCTCTATGGCTACACCTTC.

The chain employs TRBV7-9 and TRBJ2-7, with 9 bases fitting TRBD1. Germline lookup yields CDR1 SEHNR and CDR2 FQNEAQ (reference sequence). V shed 6 bases and J 3 bases; nucleotides not matched to a gene: 6. This CDR3 region has 14 residues. The CDR3 spells CASRGTGFLYEQYF. The CDR3 nucleotides read TGTGCCAGCAGGGGGACAGGGTTCCTCTACGAGCAGTACTTC.

DNA of the CDR3: TGTGCCAGCAGCTTACCAGGACTAGCGGGGACCGGGGAGCTGTTTTTT. As protein: CASSLPGLAGTGELFF. The chain employs TRBV5-6 and TRBJ2-2; 12 positions match TRBD2. In germline, CDR1 is SGHDT, CDR2 YYEEEE. The CDR3 contains 16 residues. The trim removed 2 bases at V and 5 bases at J, leaving 4 bases unmatched.

The J gene is TRBJ1-5, the V gene TRBV5-6, with D possibly matching TRBD1 (6 bases). The CDR3 loop spans 17 amino acids. CDR1 SGHDT and CDR2 YYEEEE come from the germline V gene. V was clipped by 2 bases and J by 0 bases, with 15 bases between them. The CDR3: CASSFRKQGNSNQPQHF. CDR3 nucleotides: TGTGCCAGCAGCTTTAGGAAACAGGGCAATAGCAATCAGCCCCAGCATTTT.

The chain uses TRBV19 and TRBJ1-2, with 7 bases aligning to TRBD1. Trimming took 7 bases from V and 4 from J; bases not matched to a gene: 9. This CDR3 contains 14 residues. Germline V gives CDR1 LNHDA, CDR2 SQIVND (reference sequence). CDR3 in amino acids: CASIRPGGLYGYTF. For the CDR3, the DNA is TGTGCCAGTATCCGTCCAGGGGGGCTCTATGGCTACACCTTC. Looking up the rest from reference TRBV19 and TRBJ1-2 gives the full variable domain: DGGITQSPKYLFRKEGQNVTLSCEQNLNHDAMYWYRQDPGQGLRLIYYSQIVNDFQKGDIAEGYSVSREKKESFPLTVTSAQKNPTAFYLCASIRPGGLYGYTFGSGTRLTVV.

This chain uses TRBV9 with TRBJ1-1; a weak D match, TRBD1 (5 bases). This CDR3 has 17 residues. The V gene lost 1 base and the J gene lost 7 bases, with 23 bases spanning the gap. Germline V gene data show CDR1 as SGDLS and CDR2 as YYNGEE. DNA for the CDR3: TGTGCCAGCAGCGTATCCCCAATAGATAGGCAGGGCGGTGAAGCTTTCTTT. It yields the protein CASSVSPIDRQGGEAFF.

The gene calls are TRBV6-4 and TRBJ2-3, with a tentative D call TRBD2 (6 bases). V gave up 6 bases and J gave up 1 base, with 17 bases separating them. Per germline, CDR1 MRHNA and CDR2 SNTAGT. This CDR3 has 16 residues. CDR3 DNA: TGTGCCAGCAGCGCAAGTCCAGGGACTCGCACAGATACGCAGTATTTT. Its protein product is CASSASPGTRTDTQYF.

The CDR3 DNA reads TGTGCCAGCAGCTTGGGTGTCGGTTCAGGGGCGACGAACACCGGGGAGCTGTTTTTT. Protein: CASSLGVGSGATNTGELFF. The rearrangement uses TRBV5-6 and TRBJ2-2; possible D gene TRBD1, 6 bases. The CDR3 extends over 19 amino acids. Germline CDR1 and CDR2: SGHDT and YYEEEE. The germline V and J ends were trimmed by 0 bases and 0 bases, with 18 bases remaining between them. The full variable domain, rest sourced from reference TRBV5-6 and TRBJ2-2, is DAGVTQSPTHLIKTRGQQVTLRCSPKSGHDTVSWYQQALGQGPQFIFQYYEEEERQRGNFPDRFSGHQFPNYSSELNVNALLLGDSALYLCASSLGVGSGATNTGELFFGEGSRLTVL.

V gene TRBV5-4 combines with J gene TRBJ2-1; D possibly corresponds to TRBD2 (6 bases). Trimming stripped 0 bases from V and 0 bases from J, with 13 bases between. This CDR3 spans 17 amino acids. Germline CDR1 is SGHNT and CDR2 is YYREEE (reference sequence). CDR3 loop: CASSLGPGGSSYNEQFF. The DNA for the CDR3 is TGTGCCAGCAGCTTGGGCCCCGGGGGAAGCTCCTACAATGAGCAGTTCTTC.

V gene TRBV7-9 combines with J gene TRBJ2-3; 7 positions agree with TRBD1. This CDR3 region has 13 residues. V shed 5 bases, J shed 6 bases, and the junction held 5 bases outside the gene matches. From germline, CDR1 is SEHNR and CDR2 FQNEAQ (reference sequence). The CDR3 protein is CASSTGAPDTQYF. The CDR3 DNA sequence: TGTGCCAGCAGCACAGGGGCGCCCGATACGCAGTATTTT. The variable domain in full, completed from reference TRBV7-9 and TRBJ2-3, reads DTGVSQNPRHKITKRGQNVTFRCDPISEHNRLYWYRQTLGQGPEFLTYFQNEAQLEKSRLLSDRFSAERPKGSFSTLEIQRTEQGDSAMYLCASSTGAPDTQYFGPGTRLTVL.

This chain links TRBV6-1 with TRBJ2-7; 7 nucleotides match TRBD1. V dropped 0 bases and J dropped 2; count of bases not matched to a gene: 10. CDR3 length: 17 amino acids. The germline CDR1 and CDR2 sequences are MNHNS and SASEGT. The CDR3 nucleotides are TGTGCCAGCAGTGAAGCTCCCCAACGACAGGGACCCTACGAGCAGTACTTC. Amino acid sequence: CASSEAPQRQGPYEQYF.

The rearrangement joins TRBV3-1 (or the pseudogene TRBV3-2) to TRBJ2-7; 7 bases fit TRBD1. V trimming: 7 bases; J trimming: 2 bases; junction bases outside the gene matches: 5. CDR1 and CDR2 (germline): LGHDT, YNNKEL (reference sequence). The CDR3 runs 13 residues. This CDR3 reads CASTGTEAYEQYF. CDR3 DNA: TGTGCCAGCACCGGGACAGAAGCCTACGAGCAGTACTTC.

Only one count was recorded for this clone. This chain uses TRBV2 with TRBJ1-1; D uncertain. The germline V gene has CDR1 SNHLY and CDR2 FYNNEI. The CDR3 is 13 residues long. Between the trimmed V and J ends, which lost 6 bases and 2 bases, there was a span of 10 bases. The CDR3 loop is CASRGEANTEAFF. CDR3 nucleotides: TGTGCCAGCAGGGGAGAAGCAAACACTGAAGCTTTCTTT.

The V gene is TRBV6-1, the J gene TRBJ1-2, with no clear D. Deletions cut 1 base from V and 8 bases from J, with 17 bases between. Germline assignment: CDR1 MNHNS and CDR2 SASEGT. CDR3 length equals 15 residues. The CDR3 sequence is CASSEDGAPSKGYTF. The CDR3 DNA sequence: TGTGCCAGCAGTGAAGATGGAGCCCCAAGCAAGGGCTACACCTTC.

This CDR3 is CASSPHRSSYNEQFF. The DNA of the CDR3 is TGTGCCAGCAGCCCCCATCGGAGCTCCTACAATGAGCAGTTCTTC. V usage is TRBV7-7 and J usage is TRBJ2-1, with D unclear. CDR1 is SSHAT, CDR2 FNYEAQ, per germline (reference sequence). The V and J ends lost 5 bases and 0 bases respectively, with 11 bases between them. The CDR3 covers 15 residues.

This chain joins TRBV7-9 and TRBJ2-3; TRBD2 might be the D (6 bases). The length of the CDR3 is 17 residues. Germline V lookup: CDR1 SEHNR, CDR2 FQNEAQ (reference sequence). V was shortened by 4 bases and J by 0 bases, with 17 bases between the two germline ends. The CDR3 bases are TGTGCCAGCAGCTCCCAAGTAGGGAGGCCTAGCACAGATACGCAGTATTTT. Its protein is CASSSQVGRPSTDTQYF.

This chain connects TRBV5-1 to TRBJ2-7; TRBD1 matches 11 bases. The CDR3 length is 15 residues. Trimming cost V 4 bases and J 5 bases; bases outside gene matches: 8. The germline V gene has CDR1 SGHRS and CDR2 YFSETQ. CDR3 residues: CASSPGQGAFNEQYF. In DNA form, the CDR3 reads TGCGCCAGCAGCCCTGGACAGGGGGCGTTCAACGAGCAGTACTTC.

J is TRBJ1-2 and V is TRBV19; the D is unclear. The CDR3 runs to 18 residues. Trimming cost V 7 bases and J 0 bases, with 24 bases left between them. Germline V gene lookup returns CDR1 LNHDA and CDR2 SQIVND (reference sequence). The CDR3 loop reads CASNIDFWGATANYGYTF. In nucleotides, the CDR3 is TGTGCCAGTAATATCGACTTTTGGGGAGCCACAGCTAACTATGGCTACACCTTC. The full variable domain, its missing parts supplied by reference TRBV19 and TRBJ1-2, is DGGITQSPKYLFRKEGQNVTLSCEQNLNHDAMYWYRQDPGQGLRLIYYSQIVNDFQKGDIAEGYSVSREKKESFPLTVTSAQKNPTAFYLCASNIDFWGATANYGYTFGSGTRLTVV.

This clone was seen only a few times. V usage is TRBV10-3 and J usage is TRBJ2-1, with TRBD2 identical over 10 bases. The CDR3 covers 14 residues. Germline CDR1 is ENHRY and CDR2 is SYGVKD. The trim removed 6 bases at V and 5 bases at J, leaving 4 bases unmatched. CDR3 in amino acids: CAIRIGLADNEQFF. Here the CDR3 DNA reads TGTGCCATCAGAATTGGACTAGCGGACAATGAGCAGTTCTTC.

CDR3 sequence reads: CASSRTGWGEEQYF. In nucleotides, the CDR3 is TGTGCCAGCAGTCGGACGGGGTGGGGGGAAGAGCAGTACTTC. The chain couples TRBV27 to TRBJ2-7; a possible D gene is TRBD2 (6 bases). CDR3 length: 14 amino acids. Deletions cut 5 bases from V and 7 bases from J, with 18 bases between. CDR1 MNHEY and CDR2 SMNVEV come from the germline V gene (reference sequence).